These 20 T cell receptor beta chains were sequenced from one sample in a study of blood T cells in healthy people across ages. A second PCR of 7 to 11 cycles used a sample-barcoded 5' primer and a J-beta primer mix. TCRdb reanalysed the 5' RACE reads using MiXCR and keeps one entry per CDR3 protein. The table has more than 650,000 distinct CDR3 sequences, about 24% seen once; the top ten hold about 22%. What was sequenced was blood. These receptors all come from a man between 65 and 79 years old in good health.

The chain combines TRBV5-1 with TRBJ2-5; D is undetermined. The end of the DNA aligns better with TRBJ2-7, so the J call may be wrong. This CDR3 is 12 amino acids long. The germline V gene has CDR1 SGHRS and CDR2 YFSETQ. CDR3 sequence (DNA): TGCGCCAGCAGCTTGGCCAACGGCGAGCAGTACTTC. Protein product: CASSLANGEQYF.

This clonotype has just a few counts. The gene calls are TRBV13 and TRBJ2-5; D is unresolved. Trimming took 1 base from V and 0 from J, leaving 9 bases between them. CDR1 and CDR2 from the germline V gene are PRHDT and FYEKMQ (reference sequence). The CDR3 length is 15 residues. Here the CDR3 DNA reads TGTGCCAGCAGCTTAGAATCCGAGTACCAAGAGACCCAGTACTTC. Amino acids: CASSLESEYQETQYF.

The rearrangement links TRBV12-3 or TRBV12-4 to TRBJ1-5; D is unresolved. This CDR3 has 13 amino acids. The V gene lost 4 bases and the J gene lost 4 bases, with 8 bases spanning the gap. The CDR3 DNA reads TGTGCCAGCAGTTATGGAGTAAATCAGCCCCAGCATTTT. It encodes CASSYGVNQPQHF.

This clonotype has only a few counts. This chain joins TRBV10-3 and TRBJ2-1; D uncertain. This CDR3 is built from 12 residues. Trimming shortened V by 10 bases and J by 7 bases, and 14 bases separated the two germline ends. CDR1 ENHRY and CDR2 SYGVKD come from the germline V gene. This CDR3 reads CATGTDPNEQFF. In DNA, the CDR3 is TGTGCCACTGGTACTGATCCGAATGAGCAGTTCTTC.

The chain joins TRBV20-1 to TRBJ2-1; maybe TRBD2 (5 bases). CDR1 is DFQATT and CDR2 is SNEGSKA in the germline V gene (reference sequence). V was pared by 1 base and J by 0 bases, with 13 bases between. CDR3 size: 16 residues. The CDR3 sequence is CSARVATPSSYNEQFF. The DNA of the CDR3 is TGCAGTGCTAGAGTAGCGACCCCGAGCTCCTACAATGAGCAGTTCTTC.

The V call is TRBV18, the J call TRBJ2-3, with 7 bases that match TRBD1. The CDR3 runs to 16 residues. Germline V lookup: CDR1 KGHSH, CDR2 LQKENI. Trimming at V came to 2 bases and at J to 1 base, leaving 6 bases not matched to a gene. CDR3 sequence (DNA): TGTGCCAGCTCACCAGAGGGGGCGAGAGGCACAGATACGCAGTATTTT. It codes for CASSPEGARGTDTQYF.

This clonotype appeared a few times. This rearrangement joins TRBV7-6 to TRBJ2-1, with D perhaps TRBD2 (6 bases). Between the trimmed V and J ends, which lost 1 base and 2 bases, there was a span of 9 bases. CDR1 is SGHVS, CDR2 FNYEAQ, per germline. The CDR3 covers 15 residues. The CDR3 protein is CASSLVASAYNEQFF. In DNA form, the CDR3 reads TGTGCCAGCAGCTTAGTTGCTAGCGCCTACAATGAGCAGTTCTTC.

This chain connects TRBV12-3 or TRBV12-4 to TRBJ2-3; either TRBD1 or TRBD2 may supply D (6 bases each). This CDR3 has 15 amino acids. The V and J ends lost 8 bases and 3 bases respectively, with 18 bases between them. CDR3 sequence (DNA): TGTGCCAGCTCCGGACAGAAGGGGAGGACAGATACGCAGTATTTT. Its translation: CASSGQKGRTDTQYF.

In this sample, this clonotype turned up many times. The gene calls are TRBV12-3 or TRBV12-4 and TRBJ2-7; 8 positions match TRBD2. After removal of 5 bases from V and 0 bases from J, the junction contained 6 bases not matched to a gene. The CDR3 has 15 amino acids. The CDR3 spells CASSPYGTSSYEQYF. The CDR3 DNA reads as TGTGCCAGCAGTCCATACGGGACTAGCTCCTACGAGCAGTACTTC.

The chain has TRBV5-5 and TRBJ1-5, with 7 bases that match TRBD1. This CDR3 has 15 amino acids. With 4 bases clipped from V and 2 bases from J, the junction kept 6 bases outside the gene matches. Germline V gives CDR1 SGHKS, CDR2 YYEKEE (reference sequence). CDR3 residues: CASSPGTVGNQPQHF. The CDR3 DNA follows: TGTGCCAGCAGCCCAGGGACAGTGGGCAATCAGCCCCAGCATTTT.

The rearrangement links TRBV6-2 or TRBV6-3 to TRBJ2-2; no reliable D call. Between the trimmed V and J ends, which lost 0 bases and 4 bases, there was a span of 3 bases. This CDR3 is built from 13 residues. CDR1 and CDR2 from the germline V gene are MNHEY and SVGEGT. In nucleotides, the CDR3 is TGTGCCAGCAGTTACTCGGGCACCGGGGAGCTGTTTTTT. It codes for CASSYSGTGELFF.

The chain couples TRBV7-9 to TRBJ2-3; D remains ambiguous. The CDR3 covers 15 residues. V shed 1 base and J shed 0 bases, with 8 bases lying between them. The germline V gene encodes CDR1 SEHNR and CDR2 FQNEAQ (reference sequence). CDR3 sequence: CASSLVEPSTDTQYF. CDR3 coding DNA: TGTGCCAGCAGCTTAGTGGAACCCAGCACAGATACGCAGTATTTT.

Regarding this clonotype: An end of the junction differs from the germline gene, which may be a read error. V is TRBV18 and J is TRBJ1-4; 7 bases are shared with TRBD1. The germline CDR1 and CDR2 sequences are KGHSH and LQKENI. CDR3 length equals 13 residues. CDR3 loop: CASSQGKDEKLFF. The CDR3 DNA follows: TGTGCCAGTTCACAGGGGAAGGATGAAAAACTGTTTTTT.

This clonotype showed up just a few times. CDR3 amino acids: CASSAGPRSGYTF. CDR3 sequence (DNA): TGTGCCAGCTCGGCAGGGCCACGTAGTGGCTACACCTTC. The rearrangement uses TRBV5-6 and TRBJ1-2, with TRBD1 as a possible D gene (5 bases). Germline lookup yields CDR1 SGHDT and CDR2 YYEEEE. This CDR3 is 13 amino acids long. The V end lost 7 bases, the J end lost 7 bases, and 17 bases lay between the germline ends. Together with reference TRBV5-6 and TRBJ1-2, the CDR3 gives the full variable domain: DAGVTQSPTHLIKTRGQQVTLRCSPKSGHDTVSWYQQALGQGPQFIFQYYEEEERQRGNFPDRFSGHQFPNYSSELNVNALLLGDSALYLCASSAGPRSGYTFGSGTRLTVV.

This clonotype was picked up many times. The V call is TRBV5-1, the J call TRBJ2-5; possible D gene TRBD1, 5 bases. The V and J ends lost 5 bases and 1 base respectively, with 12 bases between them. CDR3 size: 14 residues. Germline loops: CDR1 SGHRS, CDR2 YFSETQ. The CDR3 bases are TGCGCCAGCAGTTTGACAGCCTTCCAAGAGACCCAGTACTTC. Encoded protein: CASSLTAFQETQYF.

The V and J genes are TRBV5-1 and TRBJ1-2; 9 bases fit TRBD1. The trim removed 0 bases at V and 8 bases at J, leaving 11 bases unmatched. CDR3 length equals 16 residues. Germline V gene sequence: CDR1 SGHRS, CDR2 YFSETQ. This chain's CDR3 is CASSLERTGDSLGYTF. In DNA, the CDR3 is TGCGCCAGCAGCTTGGAAAGGACAGGGGACAGCTTAGGCTACACCTTC.

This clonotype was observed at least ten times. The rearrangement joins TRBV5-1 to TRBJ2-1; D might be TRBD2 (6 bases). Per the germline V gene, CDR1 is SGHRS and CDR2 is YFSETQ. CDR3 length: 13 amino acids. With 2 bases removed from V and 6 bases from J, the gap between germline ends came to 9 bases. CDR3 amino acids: CASSFKAGNEQFF. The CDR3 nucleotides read TGCGCCAGCAGCTTCAAAGCGGGCAATGAGCAGTTCTTC.

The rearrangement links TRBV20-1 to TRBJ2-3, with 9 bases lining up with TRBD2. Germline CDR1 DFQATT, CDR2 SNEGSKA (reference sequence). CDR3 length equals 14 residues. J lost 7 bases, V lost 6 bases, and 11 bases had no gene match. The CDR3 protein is CSAPTSGSLNTQYF. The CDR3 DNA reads TGCAGTGCCCCCACTAGCGGGTCCTTGAATACGCAGTATTTT.

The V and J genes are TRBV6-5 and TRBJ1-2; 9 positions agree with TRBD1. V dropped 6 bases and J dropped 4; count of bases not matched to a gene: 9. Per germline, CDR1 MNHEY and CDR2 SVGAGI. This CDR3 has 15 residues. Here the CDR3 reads CASRTGTGYGYGYTF. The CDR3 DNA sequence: TGTGCCAGCAGAACCGGGACAGGGTACGGCTATGGCTACACCTTC.

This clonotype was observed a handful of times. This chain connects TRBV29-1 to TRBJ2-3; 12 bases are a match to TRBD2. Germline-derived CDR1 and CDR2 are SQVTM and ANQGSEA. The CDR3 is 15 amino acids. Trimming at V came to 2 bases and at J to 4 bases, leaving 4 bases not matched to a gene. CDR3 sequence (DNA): TGCAGCGTTGAACTAGCGGGAGGGTCTCCAGATACGCAGTATTTT. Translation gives CSVELAGGSPDTQYF.